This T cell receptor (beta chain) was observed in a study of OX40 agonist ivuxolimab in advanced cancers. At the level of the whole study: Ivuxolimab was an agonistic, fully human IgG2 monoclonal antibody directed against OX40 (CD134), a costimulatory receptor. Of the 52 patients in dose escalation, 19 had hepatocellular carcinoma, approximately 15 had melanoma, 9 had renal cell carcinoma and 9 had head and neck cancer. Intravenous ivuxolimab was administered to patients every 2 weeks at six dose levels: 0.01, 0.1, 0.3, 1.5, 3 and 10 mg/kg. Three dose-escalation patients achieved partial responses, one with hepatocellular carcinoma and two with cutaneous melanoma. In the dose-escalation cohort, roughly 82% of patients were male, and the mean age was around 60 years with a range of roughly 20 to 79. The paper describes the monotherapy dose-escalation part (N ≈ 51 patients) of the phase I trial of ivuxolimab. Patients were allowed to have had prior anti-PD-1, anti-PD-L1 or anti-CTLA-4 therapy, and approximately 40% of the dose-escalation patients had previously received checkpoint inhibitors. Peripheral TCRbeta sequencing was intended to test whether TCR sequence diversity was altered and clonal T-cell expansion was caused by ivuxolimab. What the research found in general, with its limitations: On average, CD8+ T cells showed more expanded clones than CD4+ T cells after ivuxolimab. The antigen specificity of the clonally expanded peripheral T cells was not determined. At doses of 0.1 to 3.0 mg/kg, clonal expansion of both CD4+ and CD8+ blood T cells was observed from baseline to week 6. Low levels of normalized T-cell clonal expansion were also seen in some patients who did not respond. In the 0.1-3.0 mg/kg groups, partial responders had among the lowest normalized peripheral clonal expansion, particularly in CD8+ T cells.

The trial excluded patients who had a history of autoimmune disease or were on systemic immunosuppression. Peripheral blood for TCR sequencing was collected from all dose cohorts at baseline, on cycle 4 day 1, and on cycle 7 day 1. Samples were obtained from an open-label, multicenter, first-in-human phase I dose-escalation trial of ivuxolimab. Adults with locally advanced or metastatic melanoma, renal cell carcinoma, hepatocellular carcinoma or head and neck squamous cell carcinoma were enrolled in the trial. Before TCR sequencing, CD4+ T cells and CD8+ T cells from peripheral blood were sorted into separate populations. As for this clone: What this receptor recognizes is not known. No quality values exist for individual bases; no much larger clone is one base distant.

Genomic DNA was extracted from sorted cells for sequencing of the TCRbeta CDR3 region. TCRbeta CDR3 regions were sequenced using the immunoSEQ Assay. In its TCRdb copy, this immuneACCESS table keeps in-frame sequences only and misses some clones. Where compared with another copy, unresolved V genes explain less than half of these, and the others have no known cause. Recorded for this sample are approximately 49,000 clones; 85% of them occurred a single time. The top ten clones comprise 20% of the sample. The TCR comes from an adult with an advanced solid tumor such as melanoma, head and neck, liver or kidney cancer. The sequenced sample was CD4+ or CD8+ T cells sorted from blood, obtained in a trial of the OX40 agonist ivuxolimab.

The CDR3 in this case is CASARQADTQYF. Read as DNA, the sequence is TGTGCCAGCGCCCGACAGGCAGATACGCAGTATTTT. The V and J segments used are TRBV5-6 and TRBJ2-3; the D region possibly corresponds to TRBD1 (6 bases align). Taken from the germline V gene, the CDR1 and CDR2 loops are SGHDT and YYEEEE. From its cysteine to its phenylalanine, the CDR3 spans 12 amino acids. The retained sequence is limited to the CDR3, 36 bases, with the frame set at the first base. Relative to germline, V is 7 bases shorter and J is 4 bases shorter, with 10 bases between their ends.